Below, one T cell receptor beta chain is given with its context. The V gene's germline CDR1 is SGHRS and CDR2 YFSETQ. The V segment lost 4 bases and the J segment 4 bases; nucleotides outside the gene matches: 7. The CDR3 loop spans 14 amino acids. This record belongs to a study of cytotoxic CD8 clonotypes in ibrutinib-treated CLL. Sequenced by immunoSEQ multiplex PCR; TCRdb stores in-frame clones only, minus some. The profile covers fewer than 50,000 clones, with over 60% appearing a single time and around a fifth taken by the ten largest. The sequence was collected from a human donor with chronic lymphocytic leukemia. The chain uses TRBV5-1 and TRBJ1-2; 7 bases agree with TRBD1. The starting material was PBMCs, obtained after 24 months of ibrutinib treatment. The CDR3 loop reads CASSKVGTVYGYTF. In nucleotides, the CDR3 is TGCGCCAGCAGCAAGGTCGGGACAGTCTATGGCTACACCTTC. The whole variable domain, remainder taken from reference TRBV5-1 and TRBJ1-2, is KAGVTQTPRYLIKTRGQQVTLSCSPISGHRSVSWYQQTPGQGLQFLFEYFSETQRNKGNFPGRFSGRQFSNSRSEMNVSTLELGDSALYLCASSKVGTVYGYTFGSGTRLTVV.